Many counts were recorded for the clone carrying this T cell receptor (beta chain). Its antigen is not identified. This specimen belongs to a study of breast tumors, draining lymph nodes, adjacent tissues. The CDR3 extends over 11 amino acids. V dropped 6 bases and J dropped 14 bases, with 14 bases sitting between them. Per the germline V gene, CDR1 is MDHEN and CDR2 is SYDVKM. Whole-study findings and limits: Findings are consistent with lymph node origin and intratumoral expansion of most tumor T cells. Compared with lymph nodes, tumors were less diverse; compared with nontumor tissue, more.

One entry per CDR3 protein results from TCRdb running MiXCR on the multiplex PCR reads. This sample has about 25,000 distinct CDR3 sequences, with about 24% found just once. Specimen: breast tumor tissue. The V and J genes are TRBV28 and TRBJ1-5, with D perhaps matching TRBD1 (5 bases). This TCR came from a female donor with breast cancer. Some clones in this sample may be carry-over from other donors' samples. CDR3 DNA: TGTGCCAGCAGAAAACCGGGGCCGAAGCATTTT. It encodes CASRKPGPKHF.